Reported below is one T cell receptor (beta chain). Antigen unknown. The data were taken from a study of cytomegalovirus exposure and HLA in healthy donors. Background on the study: Within an early data release were roughly 90 million unique TCRs drawn from HLA-typed donors. General study points: TCR beta chains associated with HLA were, in a later analysis, more clonally expanded than equally common others. Based on reports, TCR beta sequences accurately predicted HLA-A and HLA-B alleles for most subjects. A later analysis found TCR association rates differed by HLA locus, highest for DRB1 and lowest for HLA-C.

The PCR used 60 Vbeta and 13 Jbeta primers. The protocol was immunoSEQ multiplex PCR, while the TCRdb copy is restricted to in-frame clones and leaves out a portion. The sample consists of 150,000 to 200,000 clones, roughly four fifths of them appearing once. Source material: PBMCs. This clonotype originated in a man in his late teens or twenties in good health and CMV-seronegative.

CDR3 sequence reads: CASSLLAGGNTGELFF. CDR3 coding DNA: TGTGCCAGCAGCCTCCTAGCGGGGGGAAACACCGGGGAGCTGTTTTTT. The chain has TRBV7-8 and TRBJ2-2; 11 nucleotides align to TRBD2. V was clipped by 5 bases and J by 2 bases; unmatched bases: 4. The CDR3 runs to 16 residues. Germline assignment: CDR1 SGHVS and CDR2 FQNEAQ.